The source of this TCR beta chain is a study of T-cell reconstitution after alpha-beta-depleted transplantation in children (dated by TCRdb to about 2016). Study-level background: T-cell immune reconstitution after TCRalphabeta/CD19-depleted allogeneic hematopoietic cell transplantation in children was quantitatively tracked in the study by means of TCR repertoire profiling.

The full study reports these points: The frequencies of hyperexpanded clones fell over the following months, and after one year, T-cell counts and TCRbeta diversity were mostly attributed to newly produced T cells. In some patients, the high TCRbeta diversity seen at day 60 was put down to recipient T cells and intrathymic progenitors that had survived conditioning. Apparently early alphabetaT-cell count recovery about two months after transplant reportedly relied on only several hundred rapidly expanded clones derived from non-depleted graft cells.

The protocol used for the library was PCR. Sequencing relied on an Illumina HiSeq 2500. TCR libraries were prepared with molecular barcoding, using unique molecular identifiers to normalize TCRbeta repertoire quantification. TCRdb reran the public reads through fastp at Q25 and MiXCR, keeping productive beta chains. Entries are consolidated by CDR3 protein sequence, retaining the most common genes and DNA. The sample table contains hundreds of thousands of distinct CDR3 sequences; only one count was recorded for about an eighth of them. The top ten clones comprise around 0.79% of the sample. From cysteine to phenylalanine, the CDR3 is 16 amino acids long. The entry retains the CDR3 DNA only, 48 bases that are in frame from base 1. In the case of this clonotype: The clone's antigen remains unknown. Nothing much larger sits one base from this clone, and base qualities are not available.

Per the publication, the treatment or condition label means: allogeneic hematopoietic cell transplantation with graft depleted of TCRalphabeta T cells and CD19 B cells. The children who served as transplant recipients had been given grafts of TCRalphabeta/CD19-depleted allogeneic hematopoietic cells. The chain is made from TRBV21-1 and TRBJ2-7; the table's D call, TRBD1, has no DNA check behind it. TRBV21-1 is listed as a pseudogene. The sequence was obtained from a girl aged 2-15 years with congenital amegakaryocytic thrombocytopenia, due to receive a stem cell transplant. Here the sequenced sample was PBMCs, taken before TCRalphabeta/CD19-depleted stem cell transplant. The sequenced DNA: TGTGCCAGCAGCGGACCGGGACAGGGACGATCCTACGAGCAGTACTTC. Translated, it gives CASSGPGQGRSYEQYF.